A single sample is the source of the 21 T cell receptor beta chains below, sequenced in a study of cytomegalovirus exposure and HLA in healthy donors (dated by TCRdb to about 2017). To prepare the library, the immunoSEQ multiplex PCR assay was applied. For the multiplex PCR, a mixture combining 60 forward primers for TCR Vbeta segments and 13 reverse primers for TCR Jbeta segments was used. In TCRdb, the immuneACCESS table is reduced to in-frame sequences with V and J assigned. These tables do not hold every clone; where another copy was compared, an unresolved V gene accounts for under half, and the others remain unexplained. The sample records under 170,000 clones, about 60% of which are singletons. Of the sample, under 7.5% falls within the top ten clones. Sample: PBMCs. Source of these receptors: a woman in her fifties or sixties in good health and CMV-seropositive.

The chain uses TRBV7-9 and TRBJ1-4; 12 bases map to TRBD1. Unmatched junction bases numbered 12, after V lost 5 bases and J lost 8 bases. There are 17 residues in the CDR3. Germline loops: CDR1 SEHNR, CDR2 FQNEAQ (reference sequence). Here the CDR3 DNA reads TGTGCCAGCAGCCAGGGACAGGGGGCGCTTCCTTTGGAAAAACTGTTTTTT. It is translated as CASSQGQGALPLEKLFF.

The chain recombines TRBV6-5 with TRBJ2-7; maybe TRBD1 (6 bases). Trimming took 6 bases from V and 4 from J, leaving 7 bases between them. Germline CDR1 and CDR2: MNHEY and SVGAGI. The length of the CDR3 is 11 residues. The chain's CDR3 is CASSRGYEQYF. In DNA, the CDR3 is TGTGCCAGCAGCAGGGGTTACGAGCAGTACTTC.

The V gene is TRBV21-1, the J gene TRBJ2-7; whether TRBD2, the table's D call, matches the DNA was not checked. TRBV21-1 is a documented pseudogene. The CDR3 consists of 17 residues. CDR3 sequence: CASSPEQGLAGGYEQYF. CDR3 sequence (DNA): TGTGCCAGCAGCCCTGAGCAAGGACTAGCGGGAGGGTACGAGCAGTACTTC.

The chain combines TRBV27 with TRBJ2-1; 8 bases map to TRBD2. The CDR3 sequence is 16 residues long. Per germline, CDR1 MNHEY and CDR2 SMNVEV (reference sequence). J lost 6 bases, V lost 6 bases, and 13 bases had no gene match. The CDR3 region is CASRRGLAAGGNEQFF. Here the CDR3 DNA reads TGTGCCAGCAGACGTGGACTGGCGGCGGGGGGCAATGAGCAGTTCTTC.

This clone was seen only a few times. The V gene is TRBV14, the J gene TRBJ2-3; 7 bases line up with TRBD1. Trimming cost V 5 bases and J 0 bases; bases outside gene matches: 8. This CDR3 spans 16 amino acids. Germline loops: CDR1 SGHDN, CDR2 FVKESK. CDR3 region: CASSLTGFLSTDTQYF. CDR3 nucleotide sequence: TGTGCCAGCAGCTTGACAGGGTTCCTAAGCACAGATACGCAGTATTTT. The full variable domain, its missing parts supplied by reference TRBV14 and TRBJ2-3, is EAGVTQFPSHSVIEKGQTVTLRCDPISGHDNLYWYRRVMGKEIKFLLHFVKESKQDESGMPNNRFLAERTGGTYSTLKVQPAELEDSGVYFCASSLTGFLSTDTQYFGPGTRLTVL.

On this clone itself: Distinct nucleotide sequences in the sample also encode this CDR3. The chain has TRBV30 and TRBJ2-2; 7 bases align to TRBD2. This CDR3 comprises 13 residues. After removal of 2 bases from V and 6 bases from J, the junction contained 3 bases not matched to a gene. The germline V gene encodes CDR1 GTSNPN and CDR2 SVGIG (reference sequence). CDR3 protein: CAWSLGLAGELFF. The CDR3 coding sequence is TGTGCCTGGAGTTTAGGACTAGCCGGGGAGCTGTTTTTT.

This sequence joins TRBV28 and TRBJ2-1, with TRBD2 matching 8 bases. This CDR3 comprises 15 residues. The germline V gene has CDR1 MDHEN and CDR2 SYDVKM. The V and J ends lost 4 bases and 8 bases, in that order; junction bases with no gene match: 10. CDR3 protein: CASSSPGTRVHEQFF. The CDR3 nucleotides are TGTGCCAGCAGTTCGCCCGGGACTAGGGTGCATGAGCAGTTCTTC.

The chain recombines TRBV29-1 with TRBJ2-3; 7 nucleotides align to TRBD1. The V and J ends lost 2 bases and 5 bases, in that order; junction bases with no gene match: 1. The CDR3 covers 12 residues. Germline CDR1 reads SQVTM; CDR2 reads ANQGSEA. CDR3 coding DNA: TGCAGCGTTGAAAGGGGGCGAGATACGCAGTATTTT. Translated: CSVERGRDTQYF.

CDR3 region: CASSFLGTGGNTEAFF. DNA of the CDR3: TGTGCCAGCAGTTTTTTAGGGACAGGGGGGAACACTGAAGCTTTCTTT. V gene TRBV6-5 combines with J gene TRBJ1-1; 11 nucleotides line up with TRBD1. Germline V lookup: CDR1 MNHEY, CDR2 SVGAGI. The CDR3 consists of 16 residues. The junction had 5 bases not matched to a gene; V was cut back by 4 bases and J by 1 base.

V is TRBV7-2 and J is TRBJ2-2; 7 bases line up with TRBD1. The germline V gene encodes CDR1 SGHTA and CDR2 FQGNSA. This CDR3 is built from 14 residues. Trimming took 1 base from V and 6 from J; bases not matched to a gene: 2. CDR3 sequence reads: CASSLDRGAGELFF. CDR3 DNA sequence: TGTGCCAGCAGCTTAGACAGGGGAGCCGGGGAGCTGTTTTTT.

This sequence joins TRBV11-1 and TRBJ2-5; possible D gene TRBD1, 5 bases. V lost 4 bases and J lost 3, with 18 bases in between. Germline lookup yields CDR1 SGHAT and CDR2 FQDESV (reference sequence). The CDR3 sequence is 16 residues long. The CDR3 bases are TGTGCCAGCAGCTCCAGACAGCATCACATCGAAGAGACCCAGTACTTC. Protein product: CASSSRQHHIEETQYF.

This sequence joins TRBV6-6 and TRBJ1-1, with a weak D call TRBD1 (5 bases). V was clipped by 7 bases and J by 1 base, with 13 bases between them. Germline CDR1 reads MNHNY; CDR2 reads SVGAGI (reference sequence). The CDR3 covers 14 residues. The CDR3 is CASMGGNSNTEAFF. DNA for the CDR3: TGTGCCAGCATGGGGGGGAATTCGAACACTGAAGCTTTCTTT.

The chain joins TRBV11-1 to TRBJ2-3; D is uncertain. This CDR3 has 15 amino acids. V gave up 8 bases and J gave up 4 bases, with 19 bases separating them. Germline CDR1 SGHAT, CDR2 FQDESV (reference sequence). The CDR3 DNA reads TGTGCCAGCTCAATTAGAGAGGTCGGTGCAGATACGCAGTATTTT. Protein sequence: CASSIREVGADTQYF.

This clone has only a few counts. The chain carries TRBV10-3 and TRBJ1-5; D is undetermined. The CDR3 contains 14 residues. V was clipped by 2 bases and J by 4 bases, with 9 bases between them. The germline V gene encodes CDR1 ENHRY and CDR2 SYGVKD. Here the CDR3 reads CAISEAQFNQPQHF. CDR3 in DNA: TGTGCCATCAGTGAGGCACAGTTTAATCAGCCCCAGCATTTT.

The chain joins TRBV5-1 to TRBJ2-1; D gene ambiguous. Looked up from germline, CDR1 is SGHRS and CDR2 is YFSETQ. This CDR3 has 15 residues. V was shortened by 0 bases and J by 7 bases, with 14 bases between the two germline ends. The CDR3 spells CASSLAPAPGNEQFF. The CDR3 nucleotides are TGCGCCAGCAGCTTGGCCCCGGCCCCCGGGAATGAGCAGTTCTTC.

The rearrangement links TRBV5-1 to TRBJ1-1; weak D call: TRBD1 (6 bases). Germline CDR1 SGHRS, CDR2 YFSETQ. Trimming stripped 2 bases from V and 3 bases from J, with 11 bases between. The CDR3 loop spans 14 amino acids. The CDR3 DNA is TGCGCCAGCAGCTTTCAGGGGATAGACACTGAAGCTTTCTTT. Translated, it gives CASSFQGIDTEAFF.

The genes are TRBV16 and TRBJ1-5; D perhaps matches TRBD1 (5 bases). Between the trimmed V and J ends, which lost 5 bases and 0 bases, there was a span of 11 bases. This CDR3 has 15 residues. In germline, CDR1 is KGHSY, CDR2 FQNENV. CDR3 in amino acids: CASSETVFSNQPQHF. The CDR3 nucleotides read TGTGCCAGCAGCGAGACAGTTTTTAGCAATCAGCCCCAGCATTTT.

The chain couples TRBV29-1 to TRBJ2-7, with no clear D. Germline-derived CDR1 and CDR2 are SQVTM and ANQGSEA. V was trimmed by 7 bases and J by 2 bases, leaving 12 bases between them. This CDR3 is 12 amino acids long. CDR3 coding DNA: TGCAGCGCAGGTGGCCATGCCTACGAGCAGTACTTC. Its translation: CSAGGHAYEQYF.

The chain's CDR3 is CASSAPFPAVDEQYF. The CDR3 coding sequence is TGTGCCAGCAGTGCGCCCTTCCCAGCGGTCGACGAGCAGTACTTC. The chain employs TRBV2 and TRBJ2-7; D may be TRBD2 (5 bases). Germline loops: CDR1 SNHLY, CDR2 FYNNEI. The CDR3 extends over 15 amino acids. The V end was cut by 4 bases, the J end by 5 bases, with 18 bases between.

The chain uses TRBV5-4 and TRBJ2-5; 8 nucleotides match TRBD2. The CDR3 is made up of 14 amino acids. Losses at the gene ends were 3 bases for V and 3 bases for J; bases not matched to a gene: 4. CDR1 and CDR2 from the germline V gene are SGHNT and YYREEE (reference sequence). The CDR3 region has the DNA TGTGCCAGCAGCTCCCCGGGGGGGGAAGAGACCCAGTACTTC. Translation gives CASSSPGGEETQYF.

This clone showed up just a few times. This chain links TRBV6-1 with TRBJ2-3; D ambiguous. Deletions cut 7 bases from V and 1 base from J, with 12 bases between. Germline V CDR1 and CDR2: MNHNS, SASEGT. This CDR3 is 14 amino acids long. The CDR3 DNA reads as TGTGCCAGCACCCTAGTTTCGGGCACAGATACGCAGTATTTT. Translated: CASTLVSGTDTQYF.